These 26 T cell receptor beta chains were sequenced from one sample in a study of T cell repertoires in cytomegalovirus infection. What these receptors recognize is not known. Using its own MiXCR run on the reads, TCRdb lists one record per CDR3 protein. The table lists approximately 990,000 distinct CDR3 sequences, approximately 31% of them singletons, with around 15% in the top ten. The sample in question was cultured CD8+ T cells from PBMCs, obtained from culture after CMV antigen stimulation. Every receptor here comes from a human donor in good health (CMV status not recorded). Some clones in this sample may be carry-over from other donors' samples.

The chain joins TRBV6-4 to TRBJ1-1; D uncertain. V lost 2 bases and J 0 bases, leaving 10 bases between the germline ends. The CDR3 covers 15 residues. CDR1 and CDR2 from the germline V gene are MRHNA and SNTAGT. In nucleotides, the CDR3 is TGTGCCAGCAGTGACGTGGCATCGATGAACACTGAAGCTTTCTTT. Its translation: CASSDVASMNTEAFF.

This chain links TRBV6-6 with TRBJ2-3; 10 positions match TRBD2. The CDR3 has 17 residues. Unmatched junction bases numbered 6, after V lost 0 bases and J lost 3 bases. Germline V gene sequence: CDR1 MNHNY, CDR2 SVGAGI (reference sequence). This chain's CDR3 is CASSYSISGGETDTQYF. The CDR3 DNA reads TGTGCCAGCAGTTACTCGATAAGCGGGGGGGAAACAGATACGCAGTATTTT.

The table lists this clonotype with a few counts. This sequence joins TRBV20-1 and TRBJ2-3; D call uncertain. The length of the CDR3 is 11 residues. Germline values: CDR1 DFQATT, CDR2 SNEGSKA (reference sequence). V lost 5 bases and J lost 4, with 7 bases in between. The CDR3 is CSAWWPDTQYF. The CDR3 DNA sequence: TGCAGTGCTTGGTGGCCAGATACGCAGTATTTT.

This clonotype came up a few times. The chain combines TRBV20-1 with TRBJ1-1; D perhaps matches TRBD1 (6 bases). V was shortened by 2 bases and J by 1 base, with 8 bases between the two germline ends. Germline CDR1 is DFQATT and CDR2 is SNEGSKA (reference sequence). The CDR3 covers 13 residues. CDR3 sequence (DNA): TGCAGTGCTAGAAAACAGGGGAACACTGAAGCTTTCTTT. Amino acid sequence: CSARKQGNTEAFF.

The genes are TRBV6-1 and TRBJ2-1; either TRBD1 or TRBD2 may supply D (6 bases each). Per the germline V gene, CDR1 is MNHNS and CDR2 is SASEGT. Trimming left V 8 bases short and J 1 base short, with 15 bases between. The CDR3 consists of 15 residues. The CDR3 region is CASSRGAESYNEQFF. CDR3 in DNA: TGTGCCAGCTCGAGGGGGGCAGAGTCCTACAATGAGCAGTTCTTC.

Only a few counts were recorded for this clonotype. The chain has TRBV7-6 and TRBJ1-1, with TRBD1 as a possible D gene (5 bases). Germline CDR1 reads SGHVS; CDR2 reads FNYEAQ. Between the trimmed V and J ends, which lost 6 bases and 3 bases, there was a span of 17 bases. This CDR3 has 15 amino acids. The CDR3 coding sequence is TGTGCCAGCAGGGCGGATTCCGGGACGTACACTGAAGCTTTCTTT. As protein: CASRADSGTYTEAFF.

This clonotype showed up many times. CDR3 residues: CASSLQGPNTEAFF. The CDR3 region has the DNA TGTGCCAGCAGCTTACAGGGGCCGAACACTGAAGCTTTCTTT. The chain joins TRBV7-6 to TRBJ1-1; tentative D call: TRBD1 (6 bases). Germline V gives CDR1 SGHVS, CDR2 FNYEAQ. Trimming cost V 2 bases and J 1 base, with 8 bases left between them. CDR3 length: 14 amino acids.

Regarding this clonotype: A much larger clone sits a single nucleotide away, making a read error possible. The rearrangement links TRBV7-8 to TRBJ2-1; D is perhaps TRBD2 (5 bases). Trimming removed 2 bases from V and 8 bases from J, with 19 bases in between. This CDR3 has 16 amino acids. In germline, CDR1 is SGHVS, CDR2 FQNEAQ. Here the CDR3 DNA reads TGTGCCAGCAGCTTACCCTTCGGTGCTAGCTTGGATGAGCAGTTCTTC. It yields the protein CASSLPFGASLDEQFF.

This chain connects TRBV6-2 or TRBV6-3 to TRBJ1-2; D remains unclear. This CDR3 has 15 residues. CDR1 and CDR2 from the germline V gene are MNHEY and SVGEGT. V was pared by 0 bases and J by 2 bases, with 10 bases between. In DNA form, the CDR3 reads TGTGCCAGCAGTTACTCGAAGGTGGGGAACTATGGCTACACCTTC. Translating gives CASSYSKVGNYGYTF.

V usage is TRBV7-9 and J usage is TRBJ2-2; 7 bases fit TRBD2. The CDR3 runs 16 residues. The V segment lost 1 base and the J segment 4 bases; nucleotides outside the gene matches: 6. Germline assignment: CDR1 SEHNR and CDR2 FQNEAQ (reference sequence). CDR3 in amino acids: CASSLVSGGSTGELFF. The CDR3 DNA reads as TGTGCCAGCAGCTTAGTGTCCGGGGGGAGCACCGGGGAGCTGTTTTTT.

Ten or more counts support this clonotype. The J gene is TRBJ1-1, the V gene TRBV7-8; D gene unclear. Germline loops: CDR1 SGHVS, CDR2 FQNEAQ. The length of the CDR3 is 18 residues. The V end lost 3 bases, the J end lost 3 bases, and 23 bases lay between the germline ends. This CDR3 is CASSFWTFSTSGDTEAFF. The DNA for the CDR3 is TGTGCCAGCAGCTTCTGGACCTTTTCGACCTCTGGTGACACTGAAGCTTTCTTT. Filled out from reference TRBV7-8 and TRBJ1-1, the complete variable domain reads GAGVSQSPRYKVAKRGQDVALRCDPISGHVSLFWYQQALGQGPEFLTYFQNEAQLDKSGLPSDRFFAERPEGSVSTLKIQRTQQEDSAVYLCASSFWTFSTSGDTEAFFGQGTRLTVV.

The chain links TRBV7-9 to TRBJ2-1; D remains ambiguous. CDR1 is SEHNR, CDR2 FQNEAQ, per germline (reference sequence). This CDR3 has 13 residues. The germline V and J ends were trimmed by 6 bases and 6 bases, with 12 bases remaining between them. The CDR3 DNA follows: TGTGCCAGCAGATCGCCGCAGTCCAATGAGCAGTTCTTC. Translated: CASRSPQSNEQFF.

This clonotype was recorded at least ten times. The rearrangement joins TRBV7-3 to TRBJ2-1; the D is unclear. The CDR3 runs 13 residues. V gave up 2 bases and J gave up 5 bases, with 7 bases separating them. Germline assignment: CDR1 SGHTA and CDR2 FQGTGA. Here the CDR3 reads CASSLGFHNEQFF. The CDR3, as DNA: TGTGCCAGCAGCTTAGGATTCCACAATGAGCAGTTCTTC. Looking up the rest from reference TRBV7-3 and TRBJ2-1 gives the full variable domain: GAGVSQTPSNKVTEKGKYVELRCDPISGHTALYWYRQSLGQGPEFLIYFQGTGAADDSGLPNDRFFAVRPEGSVSTLKIQRTERGDSAVYLCASSLGFHNEQFFGPGTRLTVL.

This clonotype has a count of ten or more. The rearrangement uses TRBV7-2 and TRBJ2-7; 8 bases line up with TRBD2. The CDR3 consists of 16 residues. Per the germline V gene, CDR1 is SGHTA and CDR2 is FQGNSA. V shed 3 bases, J shed 2 bases, and the junction held 9 bases outside the gene matches. Here the CDR3 DNA reads TGTGCCAGCAGCTTTCAAGGGCGGGGGGATGCCTACGAGCAGTACGTC. It is translated as CASSFQGRGDAYEQYV.

This clonotype was counted between two and nine times. The chain uses TRBV10-3 and TRBJ2-2; 8 bases fit TRBD2. The J segment lost 1 base and the V segment lost 3 bases, leaving 7 bases of the junction unmatched. In germline, CDR1 is ENHRY, CDR2 SYGVKD. CDR3 size: 17 residues. The CDR3 DNA reads TGTGCCATCAGTGACCCGAGAGCGGGAGAGAACACCGGGGAGCTGTTTTTT. Its translation: CAISDPRAGENTGELFF.

The chain links TRBV6-2 or TRBV6-3 to TRBJ2-7; D call uncertain. The V gene's germline CDR1 is MNHEY and CDR2 SVGEGT. The V and J ends lost 0 bases and 5 bases respectively, with 17 bases between them. The CDR3 has 16 residues. As DNA, the CDR3 is TGTGCCAGCAGTTACTCGAAGTTGCACCGCGGTGACGAGCAGTACTTC. Amino acid sequence: CASSYSKLHRGDEQYF.

The chain carries TRBV7-9 and TRBJ2-7; 8 bases line up with TRBD2. Germline CDR1 and CDR2: SEHNR and FQNEAQ (reference sequence). The CDR3 consists of 15 residues. Trimming cost V 3 bases and J 0 bases; bases outside gene matches: 4. This chain's CDR3 is CASSFSGTSSYEQYF. The CDR3 DNA follows: TGTGCCAGCAGCTTTTCCGGGACTAGCTCCTACGAGCAGTACTTC.

V is TRBV29-1 and J is TRBJ2-7; D unresolved. Germline-derived CDR1 and CDR2 are SQVTM and ANQGSEA. The CDR3 has 12 residues. V lost 6 bases and J lost 8, with 17 bases in between. Here the CDR3 reads CSVHSGSQQQYF. CDR3 bases: TGCAGCGTCCACTCCGGGTCCCAGCAGCAGTACTTC.

This clonotype was seen ten or more times. The rearrangement links TRBV6-5 to TRBJ2-1, with D maybe TRBD2 (5 bases). Germline CDR1 MNHEY, CDR2 SVGAGI. The CDR3 is 13 amino acids. Trimming took 6 bases from V and 4 from J, leaving 10 bases between them. Here the CDR3 reads CASSPTGYNEQFF. CDR3 coding DNA: TGTGCCAGCAGCCCCACGGGGTACAATGAGCAGTTCTTC.

This clonotype was counted a few times. Germline and junction disagree at one end, which may indicate a read error. The chain is built from TRBV4-1 and TRBJ2-3; D may correspond to TRBD1 or TRBD2 (5 bases each). Germline lookup yields CDR1 MGHRA and CDR2 YSYEKL. The CDR3 consists of 13 residues. CDR3 sequence reads: CASSHKGTYTQYF. As DNA, the CDR3 is TGCGCCAGCAGCCACAAAGGGACCTATACCCAGTATTTT.

V gene TRBV24-1 combines with J gene TRBJ2-1; TRBD1 might be the D (6 bases). V lost 4 bases, J lost 0 bases, and 12 bases lay in between. Germline CDR1 KGHDR, CDR2 SFDVKD. CDR3 length: 16 amino acids. DNA for the CDR3: TGTGCCACCAGTGAGGCCGACAGGAGCTCCTACAATGAGCAGTTCTTC. This encodes CATSEADRSSYNEQFF.

This chain uses TRBV12-5 with TRBJ1-1; D unclear. CDR3 length equals 12 residues. CDR1 and CDR2 from the germline V gene are LGHNT and FRNRAP. The germline V and J ends were trimmed by 3 bases and 8 bases, with 10 bases remaining between them. The CDR3 coding sequence is TGTGCTAGTGGTTTTGGAGGCAGAGAAGCTTTCTTT. This sequence encodes CASGFGGREAFF.

V gene TRBV27 combines with J gene TRBJ2-3; D is unresolved. Per germline, CDR1 MNHEY and CDR2 SMNVEV (reference sequence). V was clipped by 5 bases and J by 1 base, with 16 bases between them. The CDR3 spans 16 residues. CDR3 region: CASSAPLESRTDTQYF. The CDR3 DNA reads TGTGCCAGCAGTGCACCTTTAGAATCCCGCACAGATACGCAGTATTTT.

This clonotype was seen a few times. This chain connects TRBV27 to TRBJ1-1; D uncertain. Per germline, CDR1 MNHEY and CDR2 SMNVEV (reference sequence). The CDR3 runs to 14 residues. Trimming left V 2 bases short and J 5 bases short, with 12 bases between. The CDR3 DNA reads as TGTGCCAGCAGTTTAGTCAGCTCGGGGACTGAAGCTTTCTTT. It yields the protein CASSLVSSGTEAFF.

V is TRBV28 and J is TRBJ2-7; maybe TRBD1 (5 bases). V lost 4 bases to trimming and J lost 3 bases, with 22 bases between them. Germline-derived CDR1 and CDR2 are MDHEN and SYDVKM. The CDR3 contains 17 residues. CDR3 loop: CASSSPFGHPLGYEQYF. The CDR3 region has the DNA TGTGCCAGCAGTTCCCCATTTGGACACCCCTTGGGCTACGAGCAGTACTTC.

This clonotype has more than one count but fewer than ten. The genes are TRBV28 and TRBJ1-1, with D uncertain. This CDR3 region has 14 residues. CDR1 MDHEN and CDR2 SYDVKM come from the germline V gene. V lost 2 bases and J lost 0, with 7 bases in between. The DNA for the CDR3 is TGTGCCAGCAGTTTACGGACTTTGAACACTGAAGCTTTCTTT. This encodes CASSLRTLNTEAFF.